This T cell receptor beta chain stems from a study of CD8+ T cells in alopecia areata. General study findings and limits: The study found higher clonality in lesional than normal scalp, especially in alopecia totalis/universalis.

CDR1 and CDR2 (germline): SGHTA, FQGTGA. This CDR3 has 15 amino acids. The V end was cut by 3 bases, the J end by 2 bases, with 13 bases between. RNA was isolated and reverse transcribed to cDNA, the sequencing template. This table comes from immunoSEQ multiplex PCR, and its TCRdb copy is limited to in-frame clones, with some not included. The repertoire holds 200,000 to 250,000 clones, with around two fifths as singletons. The treatment: oral pan-JAK inhibitor, 5-10 mg twice daily. Alopecia areata patients provided lesional scalp punch biopsies and peripheral blood, both collected for the study. With respect to this clone: Its antigen remains unknown.

This chain connects TRBV7-3 to TRBJ2-5, with D unclear. The source material was CD4+ T cells sorted from blood, sampled at approximately week 31, from a patient treated with tofacitinib. This sequence originates from a human donor with alopecia areata. The CDR3 loop is CASSLSTSTQETQYF. CDR3 nucleotides: TGTGCCAGCAGCTTGTCCACATCGACACAAGAGACCCAGTACTTC.